The next 19 T cell receptor beta chains were all read from a single sample in a study of cytomegalovirus exposure and HLA in healthy donors. The PCR was carried out with 60 Vbeta primers and 13 Jbeta primers. The repertoire was sequenced with immunoSEQ multiplex PCR; TCRdb's copy has only in-frame clones and lacks some. The table has over 85,000 clones, about 80% seen once. Input material: PBMCs. These receptor sequences come from a middle-aged man in good health and CMV-seronegative.

As concerns this clone: One junction end disagrees with the germline gene, perhaps due to a read error. V is TRBV6-1 and J is TRBJ2-3; D is possibly TRBD2 (5 bases). The CDR3 contains 15 residues. Per the germline V gene, CDR1 is MNHNS and CDR2 is SASEGT. Written as DNA, the CDR3 is TGTGCCAGCAGTGATTCGGGGAGCGGCACGGATACGCAGTATTTT. It translates to CASSDSGSGTDTQYF.

The J gene is TRBJ2-3, the V gene TRBV28, with 8 positions matching TRBD1. Germline assignment: CDR1 MDHEN and CDR2 SYDVKM. J lost 1 base, V lost 8 bases, and 14 bases had no gene match. The CDR3 covers 17 residues. The CDR3 loop reads CASESPIDRGGTDTQYF. CDR3 bases: TGTGCCAGCGAATCCCCCATTGACAGGGGAGGCACAGATACGCAGTATTTT.

V gene TRBV29-1 combines with J gene TRBJ1-1; perhaps TRBD1 as D (6 bases). The CDR3 extends over 12 amino acids. Germline CDR1 is SQVTM and CDR2 is ANQGSEA. Trimming cost V 7 bases and J 0 bases, with 9 bases left between them. The CDR3 region has the DNA TGCAGCGAACGGGACATGAACACTGAAGCTTTCTTT. Amino acid sequence: CSERDMNTEAFF.

The V and J genes are TRBV10-3 and TRBJ2-7; D is ambiguous. The CDR3 extends over 14 amino acids. The V gene's germline CDR1 is ENHRY and CDR2 SYGVKD. Trimming cost V 0 bases and J 6 bases, with 12 bases left between them. CDR3 DNA: TGTGCCATCAGTGAGTCCCCGTTGACGGGCGAGCAGTACTTC. Translating it yields CAISESPLTGEQYF.

The chain has TRBV6-6 and TRBJ1-6; TRBD1 is a possible D gene (5 bases). V lost 4 bases and J lost 10, with 8 bases in between. CDR3 length: 12 residues. The germline V gene has CDR1 MNHNY and CDR2 SVGAGI (reference sequence). CDR3 DNA: TGTGCCAGCAGTTTTTCAGGGTCACCCCTCCACTTT. The encoded protein is CASSFSGSPLHF.

DNA of the CDR3: TGTGCCAGCAGTGAAGGGCCGGCGGCGTACAATGAGCAGTTCTTC. Protein sequence: CASSEGPAAYNEQFF. The chain is built from TRBV2 and TRBJ2-1; D unclear. The germline V and J ends were trimmed by 1 base and 4 bases, with 11 bases remaining between them. Germline CDR1 SNHLY, CDR2 FYNNEI. The CDR3 sequence is 15 residues long.

The chain combines TRBV5-4 with TRBJ2-7; 8 bases line up with TRBD2. CDR1 and CDR2 from the germline V gene are SGHNT and YYREEE (reference sequence). Trimming removed 2 bases from V and 6 bases from J; junction bases left unmatched: 4. The CDR3 is 13 amino acids. The CDR3 region is CASSLAGVGEQYF. The CDR3 nucleotides are TGTGCCAGCAGCTTAGCGGGAGTGGGCGAGCAGTACTTC.

This sequence joins TRBV6-4 and TRBJ2-1; 9 bases are a match to TRBD2. The CDR3 contains 14 residues. Germline values: CDR1 MRHNA, CDR2 SNTAGT. J lost 6 bases, V lost 3 bases, and 3 bases had no gene match. CDR3 residues: CASSELSGGNEQFF. The CDR3 region has the DNA TGTGCCAGCAGTGAACTTAGCGGGGGCAATGAGCAGTTCTTC.

Comment on this clone: The sample has other DNA sequences that encode this CDR3 too. The gene calls are TRBV5-1 and TRBJ1-1; D remains unclear. V shed 0 bases and J shed 0 bases, with 6 bases lying between them. The length of the CDR3 is 14 residues. CDR1 and CDR2 (germline): SGHRS, YFSETQ. CDR3 loop: CASSLELLNTEAFF. CDR3 nucleotides: TGCGCCAGCAGCTTGGAACTACTGAACACTGAAGCTTTCTTT.

The chain joins TRBV23-1 to TRBJ2-2; a possible D gene is TRBD1 (6 bases). TRBV23-1 falls under the ORF class, with uncertain function. CDR3 size: 12 residues. Trimming removed 7 bases at V and 6 bases at J, with 9 bases between. The CDR3 is CASKQGSGELFF. The DNA for the CDR3 is TGCGCCAGCAAACAGGGCTCCGGGGAGCTGTTTTTT.

On this clone: The germline gene is not matched at one end of the junction; a read error may be the cause. V usage is TRBV28 and J usage is TRBJ1-1; possibly TRBD1 for D (5 bases). The CDR3 runs 14 residues. CDR1 MDHEN and CDR2 SYDVKM come from the germline V gene. The CDR3 DNA is TGTGCCAGCAGTACGTCCCGGGGGGTCTTTGAAGCCTTCTTT. Translated, it gives CASSTSRGVFEAFF.

V and J are TRBV18 and TRBJ2-3, with 15 nucleotides matching TRBD2. The ends lost 1 base at V and 3 bases at J; junction bases unmatched: 2. The germline V gene has CDR1 KGHSH and CDR2 LQKENI. This CDR3 is built from 17 residues. CDR3 protein: CASSPLGLAGGTDTQYF. The CDR3 DNA reads as TGTGCCAGCTCACCACTTGGACTAGCGGGAGGGACAGATACGCAGTATTTT.

The V call is TRBV21-1, the J call TRBJ1-6. TRBV21-1 is described as a pseudogene. This CDR3 spans 11 amino acids. The CDR3 nucleotides are TGTGCCAGCACCTTTCATTCACCCCTCCACTTT. Its protein product is CASTFHSPLHF.

The genes are TRBV4-2 and TRBJ2-5; D remains ambiguous. There are 14 residues in the CDR3. V dropped 0 bases and J dropped 4 bases, with 9 bases sitting between them. Germline V gene sequence: CDR1 LGHNA, CDR2 YNFKEQ. DNA for the CDR3: TGTGCCAGCAGCCAAGAATCTAGACCAGAGACCCAGTACTTC. Residues: CASSQESRPETQYF.

J is TRBJ1-2 and V is TRBV12-5, with 8 bases fitting TRBD1. J lost 4 bases, V lost 6 bases, and 4 bases had no gene match. The germline V gene has CDR1 LGHNT and CDR2 FRNRAP. The CDR3 loop spans 13 amino acids. CDR3: CASGLGQAYGYTF. CDR3 sequence (DNA): TGTGCTAGTGGCCTGGGACAGGCCTATGGCTACACCTTC.

This clone was found a few times. The chain combines TRBV5-4 with TRBJ2-5; D gene unclear. The CDR3 runs to 15 residues. V lost 0 bases and J 11 bases, leaving 20 bases between the germline ends. Germline lookup yields CDR1 SGHNT and CDR2 YYREEE (reference sequence). CDR3 sequence: CASSLGGGRTTEQYF. As DNA, the CDR3 is TGTGCCAGCAGCTTGGGAGGTGGTCGTACTACGGAGCAGTACTTC.

The genes are TRBV6-5 and TRBJ1-4; tentative D call: TRBD1 (5 bases). Germline V CDR1 and CDR2: MNHEY, SVGAGI. This CDR3 is 14 amino acids long. V lost 6 bases, J lost 6 bases, and 14 bases lay in between. The CDR3 DNA sequence: TGTGCCAGCAGGGGACCGGAGGGGTATGAAAAACTGTTTTTT. The encoded protein is CASRGPEGYEKLFF.

J is TRBJ2-5 and V is TRBV11-2, with D maybe TRBD2 (6 bases). V lost 0 bases and J 4 bases, leaving 9 bases between the germline ends. The CDR3 spans 14 residues. Germline V gives CDR1 SGHAT, CDR2 FQNNGV. The CDR3 reads CASSLDFGGETQYF. The CDR3 DNA is TGTGCCAGCAGCTTAGACTTCGGGGGAGAGACCCAGTACTTC. The entire variable domain, with the rest obtained from reference TRBV11-2 and TRBJ2-5, is as follows: EAGVAQSPRYKIIEKRQSVAFWCNPISGHATLYWYQQILGQGPKLLIQFQNNGVVDDSQLPKDRFSAERLKGVDSTLKIQPAKLEDSAVYLCASSLDFGGETQYFGPGTRLLVL.

This clone was seen a single time. The rearrangement joins TRBV25-1 to TRBJ1-2; D gene uncertain. V was cut by 1 base and J by 2 bases, with 17 bases left in between. This CDR3 is 17 amino acids long. The germline V gene encodes CDR1 MGHDK and CDR2 SYGVNS. The CDR3 region has the DNA TGTGCCAGCAGTGAATCCCACCTTTCGGGAGCAAACTATGGCTACACCTTC. The encoded protein is CASSESHLSGANYGYTF.